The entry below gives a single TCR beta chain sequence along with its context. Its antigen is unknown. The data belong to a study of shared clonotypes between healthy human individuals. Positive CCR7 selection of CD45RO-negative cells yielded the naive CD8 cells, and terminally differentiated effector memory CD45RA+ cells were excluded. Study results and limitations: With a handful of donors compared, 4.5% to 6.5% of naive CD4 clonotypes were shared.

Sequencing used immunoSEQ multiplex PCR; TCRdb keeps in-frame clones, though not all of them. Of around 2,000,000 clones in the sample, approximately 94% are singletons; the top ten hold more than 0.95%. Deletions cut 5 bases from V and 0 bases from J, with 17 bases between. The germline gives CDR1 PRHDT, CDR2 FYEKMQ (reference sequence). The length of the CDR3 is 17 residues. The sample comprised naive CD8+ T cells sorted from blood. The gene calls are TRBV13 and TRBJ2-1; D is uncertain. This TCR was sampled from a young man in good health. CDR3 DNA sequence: TGTGCCAGCAGCCTCTGGGATTACCCGAGCTCCTACAATGAGCAGTTCTTC. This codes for CASSLWDYPSSYNEQFF.